The clone carrying this T cell receptor (beta chain) occurred many times. This record belongs to a study of regulatory T cells in long-lasting Graves disease. Between the trimmed V and J ends, which lost 2 bases and 7 bases, there was a span of 9 bases. The CDR3 extends over 12 amino acids. From germline, CDR1 is MNHEY and CDR2 SVGAGI. To make TCR beta libraries, researchers used iRepertoire HTBI primers and Arm-PCR of CDR3 regions. TCRdb recomputed calls from the multiplex PCR reads with MiXCR, one row per CDR3 protein. Counted here are about 450,000 distinct CDR3 sequences, about 15% occurring once; the ten biggest clones make up approximately 11%. Specified time point: newly diagnosed GD, antithyroid drugs for less than 3 months. From RNA extracted from PBMCs, the TCR library was made. These same data were also listed under a study on T cells in Graves' hyperthyroidism and ophthalmopathy.

The input for sequencing was peripheral blood mononuclear cells (PBMCs), taken at new diagnosis, from a patient treated with antithyroid drugs. This TCR was sampled from a young woman with Graves disease. V is TRBV6-5 and J is TRBJ2-7, with D maybe TRBD2 (5 bases). CDR3 amino acids: CASSYAGEEQYF. As DNA, the CDR3 is TGTGCCAGCAGTTACGCGGGCGAGGAGCAGTACTTC.